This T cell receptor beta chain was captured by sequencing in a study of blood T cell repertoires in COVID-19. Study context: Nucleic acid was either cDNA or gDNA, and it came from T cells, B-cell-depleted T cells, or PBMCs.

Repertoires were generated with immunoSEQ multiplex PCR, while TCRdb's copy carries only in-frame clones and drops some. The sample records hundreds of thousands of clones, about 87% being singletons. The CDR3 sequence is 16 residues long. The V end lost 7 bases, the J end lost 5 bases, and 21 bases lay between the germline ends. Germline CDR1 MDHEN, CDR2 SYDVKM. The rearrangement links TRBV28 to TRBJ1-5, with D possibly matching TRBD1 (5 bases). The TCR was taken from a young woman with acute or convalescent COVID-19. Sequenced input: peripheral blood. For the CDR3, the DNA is TGTGCCAGCACTGTAGGGGCCATCCCTTTCGATCAGCCCCAGCATTTT. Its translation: CASTVGAIPFDQPQHF. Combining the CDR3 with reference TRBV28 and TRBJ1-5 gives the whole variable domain DVKVTQSSRYLVKRTGEKVFLECVQDMDHENMFWYRQDPGLGLRLIYFSYDVKMKEKGDIPEGYSVSREKKERFSLILESASTNQTSMYLCASTVGAIPFDQPQHFGDGTRLSIL.